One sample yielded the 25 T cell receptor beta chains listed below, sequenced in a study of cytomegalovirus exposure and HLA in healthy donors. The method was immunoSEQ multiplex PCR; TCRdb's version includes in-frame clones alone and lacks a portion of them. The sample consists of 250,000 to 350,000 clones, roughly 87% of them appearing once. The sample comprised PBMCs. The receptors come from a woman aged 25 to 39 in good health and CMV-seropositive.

DNA for the CDR3: TGTGCCAGCAGTTTCTTCCGAGGTAACTACGAGCAGTACTTC. Translating it yields CASSFFRGNYEQYF. The V and J genes are TRBV28 and TRBJ2-7; D gene unclear. V lost 3 bases and J lost 3, with 12 bases in between. This CDR3 spans 14 amino acids. Germline loops: CDR1 MDHEN, CDR2 SYDVKM.

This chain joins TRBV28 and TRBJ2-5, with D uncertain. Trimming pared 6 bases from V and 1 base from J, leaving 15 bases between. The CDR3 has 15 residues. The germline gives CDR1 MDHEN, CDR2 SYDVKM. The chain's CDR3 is CASRNVKVSQETQYF. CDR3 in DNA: TGTGCCAGCAGAAACGTGAAGGTTAGCCAAGAGACCCAGTACTTC.

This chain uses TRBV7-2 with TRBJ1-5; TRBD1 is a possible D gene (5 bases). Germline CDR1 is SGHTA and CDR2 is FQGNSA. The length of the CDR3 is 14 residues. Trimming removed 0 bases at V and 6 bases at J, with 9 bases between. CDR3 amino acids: CASSLAGGSQPQHF. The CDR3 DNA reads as TGTGCCAGCAGCTTAGCCGGGGGTAGTCAGCCCCAGCATTTT. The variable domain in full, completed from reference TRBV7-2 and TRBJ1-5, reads GAGVSQSPSNKVTEKGKDVELRCDPISGHTALYWYRQSLGQGLEFLIYFQGNSAPDKSGLPSDRFSAERTGGSVSTLTIQRTQQEDSAVYLCASSLAGGSQPQHFGDGTRLSIL.

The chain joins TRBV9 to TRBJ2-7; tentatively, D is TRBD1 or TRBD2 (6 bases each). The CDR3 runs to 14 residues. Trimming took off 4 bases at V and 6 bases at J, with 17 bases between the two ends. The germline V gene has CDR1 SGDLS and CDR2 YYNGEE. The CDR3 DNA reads TGTGCCAGCAGCCCCAACCGGGGGCAAGGCGAGCAGTACTTC. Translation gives CASSPNRGQGEQYF.

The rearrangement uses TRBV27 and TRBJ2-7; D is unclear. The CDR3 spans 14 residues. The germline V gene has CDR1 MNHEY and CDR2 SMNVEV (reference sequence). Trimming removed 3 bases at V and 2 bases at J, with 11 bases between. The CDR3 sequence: CASSLDGVAYEQYF. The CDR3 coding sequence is TGTGCCAGCAGTTTGGATGGAGTGGCCTACGAGCAGTACTTC.

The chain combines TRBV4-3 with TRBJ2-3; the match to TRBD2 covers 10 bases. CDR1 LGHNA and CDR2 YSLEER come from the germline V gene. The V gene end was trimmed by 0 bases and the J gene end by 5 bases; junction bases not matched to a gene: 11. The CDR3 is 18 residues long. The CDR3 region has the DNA TGCGCCAGCAGCCAAGATCCCCCAGCGGGAGGGCTTGGAGATACGCAGTATTTT. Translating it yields CASSQDPPAGGLGDTQYF.

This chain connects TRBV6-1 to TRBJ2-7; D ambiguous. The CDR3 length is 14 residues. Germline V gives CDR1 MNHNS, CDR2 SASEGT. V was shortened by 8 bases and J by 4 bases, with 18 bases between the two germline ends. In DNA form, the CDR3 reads TGTGCCAGCTGGGAACCGGACCCACCGTACGAGCAGTACTTC. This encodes CASWEPDPPYEQYF.

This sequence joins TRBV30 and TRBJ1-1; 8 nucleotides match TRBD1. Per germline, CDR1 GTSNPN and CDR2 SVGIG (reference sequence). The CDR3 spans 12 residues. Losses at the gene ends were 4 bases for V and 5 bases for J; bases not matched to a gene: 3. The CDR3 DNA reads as TGTGCCTGGAAAGACAGGGGTACTGAAGCTTTCTTT. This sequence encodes CAWKDRGTEAFF.

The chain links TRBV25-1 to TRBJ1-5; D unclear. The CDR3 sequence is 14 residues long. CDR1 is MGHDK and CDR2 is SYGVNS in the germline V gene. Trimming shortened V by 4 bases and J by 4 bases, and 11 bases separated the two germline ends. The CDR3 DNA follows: TGTGCCAGCAGTGTAAACAGTTGGAATCAGCCCCAGCATTTT. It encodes CASSVNSWNQPQHF. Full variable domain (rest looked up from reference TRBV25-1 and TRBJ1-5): EADIYQTPRYLVIGTGKKITLECSQTMGHDKMYWYQQDPGMELHLIHYSYGVNSTEKGDLSSESTVSRIRTEHFPLTLESARPSHTSQYLCASSVNSWNQPQHFGDGTRLSIL.

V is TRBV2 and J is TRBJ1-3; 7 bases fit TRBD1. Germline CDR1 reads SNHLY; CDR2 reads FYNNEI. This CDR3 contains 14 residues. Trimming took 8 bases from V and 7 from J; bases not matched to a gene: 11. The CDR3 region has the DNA TGTGCCAGCTACTCGACAGGGAGAGTGAACACCATATATTTT. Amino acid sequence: CASYSTGRVNTIYF.

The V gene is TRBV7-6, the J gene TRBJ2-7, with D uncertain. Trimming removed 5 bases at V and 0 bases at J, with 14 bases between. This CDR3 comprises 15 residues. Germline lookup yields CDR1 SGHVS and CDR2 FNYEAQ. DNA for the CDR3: TGTGCCAGCAGCCCATCCCCGGCACGCTCCTACGAGCAGTACTTC. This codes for CASSPSPARSYEQYF.

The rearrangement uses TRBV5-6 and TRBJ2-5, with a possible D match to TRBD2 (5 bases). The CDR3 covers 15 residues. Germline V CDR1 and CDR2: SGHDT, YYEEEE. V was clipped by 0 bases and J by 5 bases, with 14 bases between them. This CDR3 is CASSLVGVEIETQYF. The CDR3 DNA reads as TGTGCCAGCAGCTTGGTGGGAGTTGAAATTGAGACCCAGTACTTC.

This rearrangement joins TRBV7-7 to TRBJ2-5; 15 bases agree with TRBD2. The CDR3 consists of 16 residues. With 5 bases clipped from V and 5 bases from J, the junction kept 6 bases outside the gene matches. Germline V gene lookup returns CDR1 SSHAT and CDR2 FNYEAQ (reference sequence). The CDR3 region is CASSLGTSGRWETQYF. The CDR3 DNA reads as TGTGCCAGCAGCCTAGGGACTAGCGGGAGGTGGGAGACCCAGTACTTC.

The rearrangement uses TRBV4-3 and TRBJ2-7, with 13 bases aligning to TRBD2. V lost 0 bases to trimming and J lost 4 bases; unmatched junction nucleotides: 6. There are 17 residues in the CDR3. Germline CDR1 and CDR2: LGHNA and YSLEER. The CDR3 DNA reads TGCGCCAGCAGCCAAGATCTGCCACTAGCGGGAGGGTACGAGCAGTACTTC. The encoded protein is CASSQDLPLAGGYEQYF.

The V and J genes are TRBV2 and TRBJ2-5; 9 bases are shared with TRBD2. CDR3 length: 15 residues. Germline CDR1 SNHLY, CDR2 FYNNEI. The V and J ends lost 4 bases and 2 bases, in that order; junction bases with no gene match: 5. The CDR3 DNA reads TGTGCCAGCAGTGTGGAAGCGGGGGGACAAGAGACCCAGTACTTC. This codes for CASSVEAGGQETQYF.

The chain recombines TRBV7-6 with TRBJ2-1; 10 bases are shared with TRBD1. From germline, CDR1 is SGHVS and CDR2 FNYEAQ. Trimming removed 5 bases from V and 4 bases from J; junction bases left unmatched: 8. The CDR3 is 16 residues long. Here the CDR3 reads CASSLIPGQGYNEQFF. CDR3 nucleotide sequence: TGTGCCAGCAGCCTAATTCCGGGACAGGGGTACAATGAGCAGTTCTTC.

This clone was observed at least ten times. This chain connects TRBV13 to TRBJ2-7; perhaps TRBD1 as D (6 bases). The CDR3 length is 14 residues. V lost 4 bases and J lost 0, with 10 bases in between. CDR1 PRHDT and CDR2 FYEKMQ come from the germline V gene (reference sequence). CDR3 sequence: CASSSRDNSYEQYF. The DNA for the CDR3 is TGTGCCAGCAGCTCCCGGGACAACTCCTACGAGCAGTACTTC.

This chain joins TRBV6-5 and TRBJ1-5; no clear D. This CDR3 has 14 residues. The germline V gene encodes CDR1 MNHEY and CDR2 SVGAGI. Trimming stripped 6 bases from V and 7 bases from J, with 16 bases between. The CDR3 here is CASSITPDGQPQHF. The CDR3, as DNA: TGTGCCAGCAGCATAACACCTGATGGGCAGCCCCAGCATTTT.

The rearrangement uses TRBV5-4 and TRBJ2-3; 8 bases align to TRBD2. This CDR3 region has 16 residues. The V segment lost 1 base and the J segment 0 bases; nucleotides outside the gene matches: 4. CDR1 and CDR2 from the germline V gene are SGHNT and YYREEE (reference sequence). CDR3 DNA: TGTGCCAGCAGCTTGTATAGCGGGACTAGCACAGATACGCAGTATTTT. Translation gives CASSLYSGTSTDTQYF.

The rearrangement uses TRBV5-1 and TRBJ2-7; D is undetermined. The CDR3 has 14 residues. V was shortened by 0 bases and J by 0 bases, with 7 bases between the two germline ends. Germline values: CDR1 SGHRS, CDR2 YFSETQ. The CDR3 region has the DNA TGCGCCAGCAGCTTGGGCCGGGTCTCCTACGAGCAGTACTTC. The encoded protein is CASSLGRVSYEQYF.

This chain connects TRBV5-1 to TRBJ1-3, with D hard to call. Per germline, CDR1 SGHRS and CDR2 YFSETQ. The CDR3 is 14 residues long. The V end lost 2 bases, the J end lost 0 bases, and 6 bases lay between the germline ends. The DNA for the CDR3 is TGCGCCAGCAGCTTCCGGAGCTCTGGAAACACCATATATTTT. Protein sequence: CASSFRSSGNTIYF.

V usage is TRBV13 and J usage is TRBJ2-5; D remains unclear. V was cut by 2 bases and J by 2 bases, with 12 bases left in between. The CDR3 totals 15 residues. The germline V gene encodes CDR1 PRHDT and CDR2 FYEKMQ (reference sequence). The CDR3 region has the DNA TGTGCCAGCAGCTTAACGGGTCAGCTGCAAGAGACCCAGTACTTC. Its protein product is CASSLTGQLQETQYF.

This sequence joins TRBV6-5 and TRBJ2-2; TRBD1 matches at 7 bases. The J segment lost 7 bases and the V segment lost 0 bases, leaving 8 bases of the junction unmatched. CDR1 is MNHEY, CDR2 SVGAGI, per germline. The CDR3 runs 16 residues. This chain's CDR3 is CASSYSRGLLGGELFF. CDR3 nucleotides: TGTGCCAGCAGTTACTCGAGGGGGCTCTTGGGCGGGGAGCTGTTTTTT.

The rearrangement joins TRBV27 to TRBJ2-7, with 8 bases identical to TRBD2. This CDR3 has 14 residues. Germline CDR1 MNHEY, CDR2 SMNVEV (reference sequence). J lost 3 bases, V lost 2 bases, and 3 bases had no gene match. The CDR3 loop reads CASSLRLANYEQYF. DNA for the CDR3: TGTGCCAGCAGTTTAAGACTAGCGAACTACGAGCAGTACTTC.

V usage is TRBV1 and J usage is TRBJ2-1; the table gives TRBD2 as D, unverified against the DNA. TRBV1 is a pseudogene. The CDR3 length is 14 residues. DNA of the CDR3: TGCACCAGCAGGGGCCTAGCGGGGTACAATGAGCAGTTCTTC. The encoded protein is CTSRGLAGYNEQFF.